This entry features one T cell receptor (beta chain) sequence. The repertoire was sequenced with immunoSEQ multiplex PCR; TCRdb's copy has only in-frame clones and lacks some. The sample has 200,000 to 250,000 clones, around 87% seen once; the top ten hold 10% to 13%. V was trimmed by 3 bases and J by 3 bases, leaving 11 bases between them. From germline, CDR1 is LGHDT and CDR2 YNNKEL (reference sequence). The CDR3 contains 14 residues. The data originate from a study of blood T cell repertoires in COVID-19. Turning to the study itself: Spain, Italy and the United States supplied samples that represented acute and convalescent COVID-19. T cells, B-cell-depleted T cells, or PBMCs supplied cDNA or gDNA.

Seattle-derived patients entered the study during active infection and were followed longitudinally. The receptor was isolated from a woman between 45 and 65 years old with COVID-19, enrolled during active disease. The V call is TRBV3-1 (or the pseudogene TRBV3-2), the J call TRBJ1-2, with unresolved D. Material: peripheral blood. The CDR3 loop reads CASSHGGRDYGYTF. The CDR3 DNA is TGTGCCAGCAGCCATGGAGGCAGAGACTATGGCTACACCTTC.